Listed here are 4 T cell receptor beta chains from one sample, sequenced in a study of T cell responses to AZD1222 COVID-19 vaccine. Sequencing was performed with immunoSEQ multiplex PCR; in TCRdb, only in-frame clones are kept and a portion is missing. The table includes 100,000 or so clones, about 95% detected once. Sequencing was performed on peripheral blood, taken on day 0 of AZD1222 vaccination. The receptors were gathered from an adult in good health.

The V and J genes are TRBV9 and TRBJ1-1, with D perhaps TRBD1 (6 bases). In germline, CDR1 is SGDLS, CDR2 YYNGEE. The V end lost 0 bases, the J end lost 0 bases, and 9 bases lay between the germline ends. The CDR3 runs to 15 residues. CDR3 region: CASSVEGDMNTEAFF. CDR3 sequence (DNA): TGTGCCAGCAGCGTAGAGGGGGACATGAACACTGAAGCTTTCTTT.

The CDR3 here is CASSSGITEAFF. CDR3 nucleotides: TGTGCCAGCAGTTCAGGGATTACTGAAGCTTTCTTT. The J gene is TRBJ1-1, the V gene TRBV6-5; perhaps TRBD1 as D (5 bases). The V gene's germline CDR1 is MNHEY and CDR2 SVGAGI. Between the trimmed V and J ends, which lost 4 bases and 5 bases, there was a span of 8 bases. The CDR3 is 12 amino acids.

This clone appeared a single time. The genes are TRBV10-3 and TRBJ2-1; 8 bases line up with TRBD1. The CDR3 sequence is 15 residues long. CDR1 ENHRY and CDR2 SYGVKD come from the germline V gene. Losses at the gene ends were 8 bases for V and 6 bases for J; bases not matched to a gene: 12. CDR3 nucleotides: TGTGCCATCGGAACTTTGACAGGGGCCGTCAATGAGCAGTTCTTC. Translation: CAIGTLTGAVNEQFF.

Comments on this clone: The identical CDR3 is also encoded by other nucleotide sequences in the sample. The V call is TRBV7-8, the J call TRBJ2-1; the D call may be TRBD1 or TRBD2 (5 bases each). The length of the CDR3 is 14 residues. The germline V gene encodes CDR1 SGHVS and CDR2 FQNEAQ. Trimming removed 0 bases from V and 4 bases from J, with 7 bases in between. This chain's CDR3 is CASSLAGRYNEQFF. The CDR3 coding sequence is TGTGCCAGCAGCTTAGCGGGACGGTACAATGAGCAGTTCTTC. The whole variable domain, remainder taken from reference TRBV7-8 and TRBJ2-1, is GAGVSQSPRYKVAKRGQDVALRCDPISGHVSLFWYQQALGQGPEFLTYFQNEAQLDKSGLPSDRFFAERPEGSVSTLKIQRTQQEDSAVYLCASSLAGRYNEQFFGPGTRLTVL.